This T cell receptor (beta chain) was obtained from a study of radiotherapy plus CTLA-4 blockade in lung cancer. Study context: Objective responses occurred in 18% of patients; around 30% had disease control. Overall study results and limits: Once radiotherapy plus ipilimumab had been given, TCR clones derived from tumor expanded in blood. Interferon-beta, together with early blood T cell clone dynamics, reportedly best predicted response.

As regards this clone: As yet, its antigen is unknown.

CTLA-4 blockade using ipilimumab, together with focal radiation, was received by patients with chemo-refractory metastatic non-small-cell lung cancer. The CDR3 covers 14 residues. Germline lookup yields CDR1 SNHLY and CDR2 FYNNEI. V was trimmed by 6 bases and J by 3 bases, leaving 12 bases between them. Clones were sequenced by immunoSEQ multiplex PCR, and TCRdb holds only the in-frame ones, with some missing. Among more than 90,000 clones listed, 88% were seen once. This sequence was found in a human donor with non-small cell lung cancer that progressed on radiotherapy plus ipilimumab. The chain employs TRBV2 and TRBJ1-5; no definite D call. The sequencing here drew on peripheral blood, taken from a patient treated with radiotherapy plus ipilimumab. The CDR3 region is CASSQDGPNQPQHF. DNA of the CDR3: TGTGCCAGCAGCCAAGACGGCCCCAATCAGCCCCAGCATTTT.